Below, 7 T cell receptor beta chains from the same sample are listed, as sequenced in a study of blood T cell repertoires in COVID-19. The protocol was immunoSEQ multiplex PCR, while the TCRdb copy is restricted to in-frame clones and leaves out a portion. The data hold fewer than 250,000 clones, with about 83% observed a single time. The sequencing input was PBMCs or T cells enriched from blood (not recorded which). Receptor source: a woman in her 40s who had been exposed to COVID-19.

This clone has just a few counts. This chain connects TRBV5-4 to TRBJ2-3; D uncertain. V was trimmed by 1 base and J by 2 bases, leaving 11 bases between them. CDR1 is SGHNT and CDR2 is YYREEE in the germline V gene (reference sequence). CDR3 length: 15 amino acids. Here the CDR3 reads CASSLRNSYTDTQYF. As DNA, the CDR3 is TGTGCCAGCAGCTTGAGAAACAGCTACACAGATACGCAGTATTTT.

This chain joins TRBV5-8 and TRBJ1-1; TRBD1 aligns across 7 bases. Losses at the gene ends were 1 base for V and 10 bases for J; bases not matched to a gene: 10. Germline CDR1 reads SGHTS; CDR2 reads YDEGEE. The CDR3 has 14 amino acids. CDR3 sequence reads: CASSLRQGGLGAFF. The CDR3 coding sequence is TGTGCCAGCAGCTTGAGACAGGGAGGCCTCGGAGCTTTCTTT.

The V gene is TRBV7-3, the J gene TRBJ2-2; TRBD2 agrees at 7 bases. J lost 1 base, V lost 1 base, and 6 bases had no gene match. The germline V gene encodes CDR1 SGHTA and CDR2 FQGTGA. This CDR3 is 17 amino acids long. CDR3 region: CASSLIPAGRNTGELFF. Here the CDR3 DNA reads TGTGCCAGCAGCTTAATACCAGCGGGGCGGAACACCGGGGAGCTGTTTTTT. The variable domain in full, completed from reference TRBV7-3 and TRBJ2-2, reads GAGVSQTPSNKVTEKGKYVELRCDPISGHTALYWYRQSLGQGPEFLIYFQGTGAADDSGLPNDRFFAVRPEGSVSTLKIQRTERGDSAVYLCASSLIPAGRNTGELFFGEGSRLTVL.

This sequence joins TRBV27 and TRBJ2-1; D unclear. V was shortened by 5 bases and J by 8 bases, with 16 bases between the two germline ends. Germline V gene lookup returns CDR1 MNHEY and CDR2 SMNVEV (reference sequence). CDR3 length: 14 amino acids. The CDR3 loop reads CASSPSLINDEQFF. For the CDR3, the DNA is TGTGCCAGCAGTCCGTCTCTAATCAATGATGAGCAGTTCTTC.

V gene TRBV19 combines with J gene TRBJ2-1, with 15 bases lining up with TRBD2. The CDR3 loop spans 18 amino acids. Germline V gene lookup returns CDR1 LNHDA and CDR2 SQIVND (reference sequence). The trim removed 5 bases at V and 4 bases at J, leaving 9 bases unmatched. Here the CDR3 DNA reads TGTGCCAGTAGTTTGGGACTAGCGGGGGGTTCACTTTACAATGAGCAGTTCTTC. The encoded protein is CASSLGLAGGSLYNEQFF.

The V and J genes are TRBV7-2 and TRBJ1-2; D gene unclear. CDR1 and CDR2 from the germline V gene are SGHTA and FQGNSA. V was clipped by 2 bases and J by 5 bases, with 9 bases between them. This CDR3 is built from 13 residues. CDR3 amino acids: CASSLPGKYGYTF. The CDR3 DNA is TGTGCCAGCAGCTTACCGGGAAAGTATGGCTACACCTTC.

The rearrangement links TRBV9 to TRBJ1-1; D may be TRBD1 (5 bases). CDR3 length: 14 amino acids. V gave up 4 bases and J gave up 1 base, with 11 bases separating them. The germline V gene has CDR1 SGDLS and CDR2 YYNGEE. Here the CDR3 DNA reads TGTGCCAGCAGCCTCAGGGAAAGGAACACTGAAGCTTTCTTT. It translates to CASSLRERNTEAFF.